This TCR beta chain originates from a study of vaccination and CD4 T cells after COVID-19. Looking at the study overall: Once diagnosed, patients had post-COVID samples drawn a median about 110 days later (range 35 to 161). Post-vaccine specimens were obtained a median 72 days after dose two (range 14 to 241). Cellular stimulation was performed using overlapping spike peptides derived from SARS-CoV-2, HCoV-NL63, HCoV-OC43 and HCoV-229E.

Treatment meaning: roughly 11-day PBMC culture with coronavirus spike peptide pools or control peptides (ViraFEST assay). Half the medium was replaced with fresh IL-2 medium on days 3 and 7. In its sample, this clonotype was seen a few times. The antigen remains unidentified. An Oncomine TCR Beta short-read assay was used to sequence the DNA from cultured CD4+ T cells. TCRdb recomputed calls from the PCR reads with MiXCR, one row per CDR3 protein. The data hold roughly 24,000 distinct CDR3 sequences, with over 60% observed a single time. The material sequenced was CD4+ T cells from blood, cultured in vitro. This TCR was sampled from a human donor who had recovered from COVID-19.

Written as DNA, the CDR3 is TGTGCCAGCAGCGACCCTCCTCGCACAGGGTCCCAATATGGCTACACCTTC. Translation gives CASSDPPRTGSQYGYTF. The chain combines TRBV27 with TRBJ1-2; possibly TRBD1 for D (6 bases). CDR3 length: 17 residues. Between the trimmed V and J ends, which lost 6 bases and 5 bases, there was a span of 25 bases. Germline assignment: CDR1 MNHEY and CDR2 SMNVEV (reference sequence).